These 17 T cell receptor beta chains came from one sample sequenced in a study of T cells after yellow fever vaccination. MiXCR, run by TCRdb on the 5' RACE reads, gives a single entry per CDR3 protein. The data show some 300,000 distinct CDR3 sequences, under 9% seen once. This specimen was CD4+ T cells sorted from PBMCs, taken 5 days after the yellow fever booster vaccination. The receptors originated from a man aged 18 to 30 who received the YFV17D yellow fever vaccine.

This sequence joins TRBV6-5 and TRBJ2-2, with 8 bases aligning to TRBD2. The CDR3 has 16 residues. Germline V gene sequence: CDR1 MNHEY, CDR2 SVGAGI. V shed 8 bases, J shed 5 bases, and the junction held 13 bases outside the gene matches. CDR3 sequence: CASHPSSGGKTGELFF. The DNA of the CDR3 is TGTGCCAGCCACCCGTCCTCGGGGGGGAAGACCGGGGAGCTGTTTTTT.

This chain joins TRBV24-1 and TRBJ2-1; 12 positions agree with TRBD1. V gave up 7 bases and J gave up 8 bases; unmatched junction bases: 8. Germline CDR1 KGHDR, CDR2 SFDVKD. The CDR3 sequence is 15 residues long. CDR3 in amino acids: CATSPPGTGGHEQFF. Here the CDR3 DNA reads TGTGCCACCAGCCCTCCCGGGACAGGGGGCCATGAGCAGTTCTTC.

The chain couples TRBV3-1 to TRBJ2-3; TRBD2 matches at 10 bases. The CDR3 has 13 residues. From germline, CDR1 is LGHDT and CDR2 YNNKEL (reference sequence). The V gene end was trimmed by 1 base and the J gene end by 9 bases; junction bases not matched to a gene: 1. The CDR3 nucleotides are TGTGCCAGCAGCCAAGGGACTAGCGGCACGCAGTATTTT. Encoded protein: CASSQGTSGTQYF.

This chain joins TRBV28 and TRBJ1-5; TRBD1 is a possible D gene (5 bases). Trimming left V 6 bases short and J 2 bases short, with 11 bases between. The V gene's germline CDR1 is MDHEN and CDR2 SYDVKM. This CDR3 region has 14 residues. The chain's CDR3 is CASREGSGNQPQHF. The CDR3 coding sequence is TGTGCCAGCAGGGAGGGGTCCGGCAATCAGCCCCAGCATTTT.

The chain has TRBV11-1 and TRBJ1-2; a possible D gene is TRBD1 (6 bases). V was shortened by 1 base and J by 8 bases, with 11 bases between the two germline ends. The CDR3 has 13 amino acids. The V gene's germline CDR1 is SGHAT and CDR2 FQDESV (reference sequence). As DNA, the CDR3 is TGTGCCAGCAGCTTAGACAGGGAAAGCGGCTACACCTTC. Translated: CASSLDRESGYTF.

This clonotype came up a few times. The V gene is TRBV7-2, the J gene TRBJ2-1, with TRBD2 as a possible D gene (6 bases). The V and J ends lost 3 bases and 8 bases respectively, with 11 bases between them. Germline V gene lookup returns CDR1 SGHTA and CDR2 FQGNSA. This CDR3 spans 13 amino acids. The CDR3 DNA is TGTGCCAGCAGCTTTCCCCGGGACTATGAGCAGTTCTTC. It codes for CASSFPRDYEQFF.

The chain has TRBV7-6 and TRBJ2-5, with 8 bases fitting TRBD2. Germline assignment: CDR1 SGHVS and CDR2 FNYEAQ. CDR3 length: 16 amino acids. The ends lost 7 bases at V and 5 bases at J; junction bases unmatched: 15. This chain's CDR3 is CASKSRAGGRSETQYF. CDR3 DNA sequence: TGTGCCAGCAAATCTCGGGCGGGGGGTCGAAGCGAGACCCAGTACTTC.

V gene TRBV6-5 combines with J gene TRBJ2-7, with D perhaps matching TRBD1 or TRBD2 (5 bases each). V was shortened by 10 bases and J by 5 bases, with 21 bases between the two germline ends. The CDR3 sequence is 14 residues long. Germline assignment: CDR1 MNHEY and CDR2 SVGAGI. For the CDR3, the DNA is TGTGCCAATAACGACCCGGACGGGACCCACGAGCAGTACGTC. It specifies CANNDPDGTHEQYV.

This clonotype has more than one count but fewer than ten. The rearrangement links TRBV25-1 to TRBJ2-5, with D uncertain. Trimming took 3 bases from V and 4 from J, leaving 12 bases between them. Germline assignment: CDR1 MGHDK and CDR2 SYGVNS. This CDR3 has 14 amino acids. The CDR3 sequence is CASSDPAWAETQYF. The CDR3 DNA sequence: TGTGCCAGCAGTGACCCGGCTTGGGCAGAGACCCAGTACTTC. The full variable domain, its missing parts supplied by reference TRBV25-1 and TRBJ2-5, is EADIYQTPRYLVIGTGKKITLECSQTMGHDKMYWYQQDPGMELHLIHYSYGVNSTEKGDLSSESTVSRIRTEHFPLTLESARPSHTSQYLCASSDPAWAETQYFGPGTRLLVL.

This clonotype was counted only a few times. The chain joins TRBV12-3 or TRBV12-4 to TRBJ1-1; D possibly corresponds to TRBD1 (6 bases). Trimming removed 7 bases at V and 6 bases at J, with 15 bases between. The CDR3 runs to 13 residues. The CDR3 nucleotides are TGTGCCAGCACGTACAGGGCTGGGGCTGAAGCTTTCTTT. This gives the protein CASTYRAGAEAFF.

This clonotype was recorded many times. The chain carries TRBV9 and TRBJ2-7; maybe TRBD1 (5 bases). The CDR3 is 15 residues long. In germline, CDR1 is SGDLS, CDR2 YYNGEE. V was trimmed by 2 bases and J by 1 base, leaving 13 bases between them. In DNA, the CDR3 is TGTGCCAGCAGCGTCCTAGGGGTCTCGTCCTACGAGCAGTACTTC. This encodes CASSVLGVSSYEQYF.

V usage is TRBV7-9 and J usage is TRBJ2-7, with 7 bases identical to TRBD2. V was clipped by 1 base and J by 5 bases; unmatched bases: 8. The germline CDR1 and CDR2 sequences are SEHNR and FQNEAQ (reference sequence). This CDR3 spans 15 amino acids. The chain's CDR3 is CASSLVPAGNDEQYF. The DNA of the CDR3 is TGTGCCAGCAGCTTAGTTCCAGCGGGGAACGACGAGCAGTACTTC. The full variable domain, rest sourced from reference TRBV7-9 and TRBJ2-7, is DTGVSQNPRHKITKRGQNVTFRCDPISEHNRLYWYRQTLGQGPEFLTYFQNEAQLEKSRLLSDRFSAERPKGSFSTLEIQRTEQGDSAMYLCASSLVPAGNDEQYFGPGTRLTVT.

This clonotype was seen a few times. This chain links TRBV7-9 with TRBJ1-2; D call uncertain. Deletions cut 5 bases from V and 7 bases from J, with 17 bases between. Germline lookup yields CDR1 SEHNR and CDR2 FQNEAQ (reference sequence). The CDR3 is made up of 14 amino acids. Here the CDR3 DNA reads TGTGCCAGCAGCCCATCGGCAGGCATCGGTGGCTACACCTTC. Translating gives CASSPSAGIGGYTF.

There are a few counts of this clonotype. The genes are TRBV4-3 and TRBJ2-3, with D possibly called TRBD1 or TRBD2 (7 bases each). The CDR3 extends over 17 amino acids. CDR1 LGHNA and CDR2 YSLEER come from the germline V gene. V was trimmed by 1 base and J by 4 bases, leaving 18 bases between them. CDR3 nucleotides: TGCGCCAGCAGCCAAGGGGGAGGGGGCAGTATCGCAGATACGCAGTATTTT. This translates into CASSQGGGGSIADTQYF.

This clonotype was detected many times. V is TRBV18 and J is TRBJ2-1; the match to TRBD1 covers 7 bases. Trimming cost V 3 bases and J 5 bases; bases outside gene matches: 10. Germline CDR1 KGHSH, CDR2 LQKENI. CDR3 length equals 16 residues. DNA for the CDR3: TGTGCCAGCTCACCCCTGCTCGGACAGGAGAACAATGAGCAGTTCTTC. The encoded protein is CASSPLLGQENNEQFF.

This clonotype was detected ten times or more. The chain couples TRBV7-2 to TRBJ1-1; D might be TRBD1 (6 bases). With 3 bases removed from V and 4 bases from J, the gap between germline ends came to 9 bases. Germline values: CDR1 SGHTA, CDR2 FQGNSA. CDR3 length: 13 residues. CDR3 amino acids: CASSFGGSTEAFF. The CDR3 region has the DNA TGTGCCAGCAGCTTTGGGGGCAGCACTGAAGCTTTCTTT.

CDR3 region: CSVVPGTATNYGYTF. CDR3 bases: TGCAGCGTTGTTCCCGGGACAGCCACTAACTATGGCTACACCTTC. The chain carries TRBV29-1 and TRBJ1-2; 7 bases map to TRBD1. V lost 4 bases to trimming and J lost 0 bases; unmatched junction nucleotides: 8. The V gene's germline CDR1 is SQVTM and CDR2 ANQGSEA. CDR3 size: 15 residues.